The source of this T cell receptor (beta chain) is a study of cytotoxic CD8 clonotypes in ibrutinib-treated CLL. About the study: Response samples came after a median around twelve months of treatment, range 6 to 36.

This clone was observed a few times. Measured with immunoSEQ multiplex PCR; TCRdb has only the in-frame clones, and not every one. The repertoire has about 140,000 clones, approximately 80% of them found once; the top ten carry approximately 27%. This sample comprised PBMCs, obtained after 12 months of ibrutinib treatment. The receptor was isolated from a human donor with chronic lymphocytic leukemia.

CDR3 sequence reads: CASSQNGDGYTF. CDR3 bases: TGTGCCAGCAGCCAAAACGGCGATGGCTACACCTTC. The V and J genes are TRBV4-2 and TRBJ1-2; D is uncertain. CDR3 size: 12 residues. The V gene's germline CDR1 is LGHNA and CDR2 YNFKEQ. V dropped 2 bases and J dropped 6 bases, with 7 bases sitting between them.